Listed here is a single TCR beta chain. This entry is derived from a study of T cell changes during pregnancy in multiple sclerosis. Sequenced by immunoSEQ multiplex PCR; TCRdb stores in-frame clones only, minus some. The sample includes about 60,000 clones, under 95% seen only once; the top ten take 3.2%. CDR3 size: 11 residues. Germline CDR1 is SNHLY and CDR2 is FYNNEI. With 8 bases removed from V and 2 bases from J, the gap between germline ends came to 6 bases. The gene calls are TRBV2 and TRBJ1-1; D remains ambiguous. Sequenced here: CD8+ T cells from peripheral blood mononuclear cells, sampled in the second trimester of pregnancy. The sequence derives from a female donor with multiple sclerosis, enrolled in a pregnancy study. The CDR3 nucleotides read TGTGCCAGCCCCATCAACACTGAAGCTTTCTTT. Amino acid sequence: CASPINTEAFF.